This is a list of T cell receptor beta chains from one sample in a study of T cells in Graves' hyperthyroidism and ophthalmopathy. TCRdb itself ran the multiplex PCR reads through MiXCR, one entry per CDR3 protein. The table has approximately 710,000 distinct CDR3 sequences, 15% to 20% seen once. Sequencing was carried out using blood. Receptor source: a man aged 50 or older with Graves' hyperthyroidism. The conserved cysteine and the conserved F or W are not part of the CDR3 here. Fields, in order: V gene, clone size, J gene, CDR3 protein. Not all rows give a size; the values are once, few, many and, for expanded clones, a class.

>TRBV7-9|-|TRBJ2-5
ASSLAGGQLQY
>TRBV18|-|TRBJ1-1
ASSDRVPYTNTEAF
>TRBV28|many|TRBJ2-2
ASSLRWRGTGELF
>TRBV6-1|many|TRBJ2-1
ASRRQGLGSDEQF
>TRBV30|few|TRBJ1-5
AWSAEGNQPQH
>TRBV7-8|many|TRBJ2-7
ASSLETDWTYEQY
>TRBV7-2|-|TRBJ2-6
ASSLVSGPGANVLT
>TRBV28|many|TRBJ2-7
ASSPPFLYEQY
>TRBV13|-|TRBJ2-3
ASSQGGAGITDTQY
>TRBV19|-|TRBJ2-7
ATEKGQGSYEQY
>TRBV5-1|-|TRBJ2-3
ASSLVTSEDTQY
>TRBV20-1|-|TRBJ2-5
SASDREEETQY
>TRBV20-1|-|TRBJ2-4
SPDLGGAKNIQY
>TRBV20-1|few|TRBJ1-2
SARESLIGGYT
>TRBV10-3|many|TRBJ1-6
AISESVIRDDNSPLH
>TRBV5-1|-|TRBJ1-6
ASSLDFFGSPLH
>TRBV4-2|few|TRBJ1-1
ASSQVPPNTEAF
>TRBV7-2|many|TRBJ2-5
ASSWAGETQY
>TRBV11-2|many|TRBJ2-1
ASRGDRGGKEQF
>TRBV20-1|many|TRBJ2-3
SAPGGGERTDTQY
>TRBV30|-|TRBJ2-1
AWSAGTGGNEQF
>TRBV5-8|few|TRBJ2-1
ASSLTGILYNEQF
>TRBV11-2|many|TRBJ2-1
ASSLVAGGLSYNEQF
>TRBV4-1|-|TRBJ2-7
ASSRTGDPLAYEQY
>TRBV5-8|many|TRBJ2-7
ASSLVTFGSYEQY
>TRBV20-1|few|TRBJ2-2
SASAGGRSTGELF
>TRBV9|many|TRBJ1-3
ASSRTAAPGGNTIY
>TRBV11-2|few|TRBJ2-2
ASSRGTSGARGTGELF
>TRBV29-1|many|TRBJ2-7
SALGQGFYEQY
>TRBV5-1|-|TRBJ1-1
ASSFTISAEAF
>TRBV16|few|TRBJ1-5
ATPPPRLRGNQPQH
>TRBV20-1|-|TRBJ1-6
SARDSGRQGGNSPLH
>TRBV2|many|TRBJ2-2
ASSELGTATGELF
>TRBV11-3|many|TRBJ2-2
ASSPGLAGETGELF
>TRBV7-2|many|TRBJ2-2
ASSTDGNTGELF
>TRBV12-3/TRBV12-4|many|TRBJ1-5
ASSPRGPRPNQPQH
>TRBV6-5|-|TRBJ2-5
ASSYSTSRGWETQY
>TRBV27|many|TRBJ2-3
ASSIRVDTDTQY
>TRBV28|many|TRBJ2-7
ASSWGASGPYEQY
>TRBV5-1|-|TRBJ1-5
ASSLEPGSYSNQPQH